This is a list of T cell receptor beta chains from one sample in a study of blood T cell repertoires in COVID-19. Method: immunoSEQ multiplex PCR; TCRdb's copy keeps in-frame clones and lacks some. The sample has 15,000 to 20,000 clones; approximately 90% are singletons. Sequences were obtained from peripheral blood. The receptor source for this set is a human donor in a cohort sampled during active COVID-19. CDR3s include the opening cysteine and the closing phenylalanine or tryptophan. A D gene is named only where the DNA matches it firmly. Only some rows state a clone size, as once, few, many or a class for expanded clones.

v_gene: TRBV18; d_gene: TRBD1; abundance: NA; j_gene: TRBJ2-7; CDR3nt: TGTGCCAGCTCAAGGGGACAGACCGAAACCTACGAGCAGTACTTC; CDR3aa: CASSRGQTETYEQYF
v_gene: TRBV5-4; d_gene: NA; abundance: NA; j_gene: TRBJ2-3; CDR3nt: TGTGCCAGCAGCCCGGACTTATACACAGATACGCAGTATTTT; CDR3aa: CASSPDLYTDTQYF
v_gene: TRBV6-4; d_gene: NA; abundance: NA; j_gene: TRBJ1-2; CDR3nt: TGTGCCAGCAGTGACTCTCCAGAGGGGGGGAATGGCTACACCTTC; CDR3aa: CASSDSPEGGNGYTF
v_gene: TRBV9; d_gene: NA; abundance: NA; j_gene: TRBJ1-3; CDR3nt: TGTGCCAGCAGCGCCGACCTGACAGATTTTATCTCTGGAAACACCATATATTTT; CDR3aa: CASSADLTDFISGNTIYF
v_gene: TRBV7-2; d_gene: NA; abundance: few; j_gene: TRBJ2-5; CDR3nt: TGTGCCAGCAGCCGTTCTGGACAGGAGACCCAGTACTTC; CDR3aa: CASSRSGQETQYF
v_gene: TRBV6-5; d_gene: TRBD2; abundance: few; j_gene: TRBJ2-7; CDR3nt: TGTGCCAGCGGGTTAGCGGGGCCCTACGAGCAGTACTTC; CDR3aa: CASGLAGPYEQYF
v_gene: TRBV18; d_gene: NA; abundance: NA; j_gene: TRBJ1-3; CDR3nt: TGTGCCAGCTCACCTGACAGCTCTGGAAACACCATATATTTT; CDR3aa: CASSPDSSGNTIYF
v_gene: TRBV7-9; d_gene: TRBD2; abundance: NA; j_gene: TRBJ2-7; CDR3nt: TGTGCCAGCAGCTTTGGGACTAGCGGGGGAGTATACGAGCAGTACTTC; CDR3aa: CASSFGTSGGVYEQYF
v_gene: TRBV30; d_gene: NA; abundance: NA; j_gene: TRBJ1-3; CDR3nt: TGTGCCTGGGGGGCAGGGCTCTCTGGAAACACCATATATTTT; CDR3aa: CAWGAGLSGNTIYF
v_gene: TRBV7-2; d_gene: TRBD1; abundance: NA; j_gene: TRBJ1-2; CDR3nt: TGTGCCAGCAGCCTCCTGGGACAGACGTTAGGCTACACCTTC; CDR3aa: CASSLLGQTLGYTF
v_gene: TRBV7-3; d_gene: TRBD1; abundance: NA; j_gene: TRBJ1-3; CDR3nt: TGTGCCAGCTCCCAGGGGGCTGGTGGAAACACCATATATTTT; CDR3aa: CASSQGAGGNTIYF
v_gene: TRBV7-9; d_gene: NA; abundance: NA; j_gene: TRBJ2-2; CDR3nt: TGTGCCAGCAGCCCCTCGAACACCGGGGAGCTGTTTTTT; CDR3aa: CASSPSNTGELFF
v_gene: TRBV27; d_gene: TRBD1; abundance: NA; j_gene: TRBJ2-7; CDR3nt: TGTGCCAGCAGTTTCTCGACAGGGAACTACGAGCAGTACTTC; CDR3aa: CASSFSTGNYEQYF
v_gene: TRBV3-1/TRBV3-2; d_gene: TRBD1; abundance: NA; j_gene: TRBJ1-1; CDR3nt: TGTGCCAGCAGCCAACAGGGGGCCCCTGAAGCTTTCTTT; CDR3aa: CASSQQGAPEAFF
v_gene: TRBV27; d_gene: TRBD1; abundance: NA; j_gene: TRBJ1-2; CDR3nt: TGTGCCAGCAGTTTCCGGGACAGGGATGGCTACACCTTC; CDR3aa: CASSFRDRDGYTF
v_gene: TRBV9; d_gene: TRBD1; abundance: NA; j_gene: TRBJ2-7; CDR3nt: TGTGCCAGCAGCGTAGGGGACAGTCTCGGCTACGAGCAGTACTTC; CDR3aa: CASSVGDSLGYEQYF
v_gene: TRBV5-1; d_gene: TRBD1; abundance: NA; j_gene: TRBJ2-5; CDR3nt: TGCGCCAGCAGCGACGGACAGGTCCAGGAGACCCAGTACTTC; CDR3aa: CASSDGQVQETQYF
v_gene: TRBV6-1; d_gene: TRBD1; abundance: NA; j_gene: TRBJ1-1; CDR3nt: TGTGCCAGCAGTGAACTAAGGGGGCAGGCAAACACTGAAGCTTTCTTT; CDR3aa: CASSELRGQANTEAFF
v_gene: TRBV7-8; d_gene: TRBD2; abundance: NA; j_gene: TRBJ2-3; CDR3nt: TGTGCCAGCAGGACTAGCGGGGGGGGAGATACGCAGTATTTT; CDR3aa: CASRTSGGGDTQYF
v_gene: TRBV7-2; d_gene: NA; abundance: NA; j_gene: TRBJ1-2; CDR3nt: TGTGCCAGCAGCCCGGGGGGGTATTCCAACTATGGCTACACCTTC; CDR3aa: CASSPGGYSNYGYTF
v_gene: TRBV19; d_gene: TRBD1; abundance: few; j_gene: TRBJ2-1; CDR3nt: TGTGCCAGTAGCCCATCGACAGGGGCCCACTACAATGAGCAGTTCTTC; CDR3aa: CASSPSTGAHYNEQFF
v_gene: TRBV20-1; d_gene: TRBD2; abundance: NA; j_gene: TRBJ2-7; CDR3nt: TGCAGTGCTAGTCGGTGGAGCGGGGACTCCTACGAGCAGTACTTC; CDR3aa: CSASRWSGDSYEQYF
v_gene: TRBV28; d_gene: NA; abundance: NA; j_gene: TRBJ1-5; CDR3nt: TGTGCCAGCAGTTTATCGCCCTATTATAGCAATCAGCCCCAGCATTTT; CDR3aa: CASSLSPYYSNQPQHF
v_gene: TRBV27; d_gene: NA; abundance: NA; j_gene: TRBJ2-7; CDR3nt: TGTGCCAGCAGCCCCCTGGTCGGGGGATCCTACGAGCAGTACTTC; CDR3aa: CASSPLVGGSYEQYF
v_gene: TRBV27; d_gene: NA; abundance: few; j_gene: TRBJ1-2; CDR3nt: TGTGCCAGCACCGCCGCGGGGATTTTAGCCTTCGGTGGCTACACCTTC; CDR3aa: CASTAAGILAFGGYTF
v_gene: TRBV14; d_gene: NA; abundance: NA; j_gene: TRBJ2-3; CDR3nt: TGTGCCAGCAGCCAATCAGTGGCTAGGGATACGCAGTATTTT; CDR3aa: CASSQSVARDTQYF
v_gene: TRBV9; d_gene: TRBD2; abundance: once; j_gene: TRBJ2-1; CDR3nt: TGTGCCAGCAGCGCGGGGACTAGGGGAACCTACAATGAGCAGTTCTTC; CDR3aa: CASSAGTRGTYNEQFF
v_gene: TRBV16; d_gene: TRBD1; abundance: NA; j_gene: TRBJ1-1; CDR3nt: TGTGCCAGCAGCCGAACCGGGACAGGGGGCTTCAAAGCTTTCTTT; CDR3aa: CASSRTGTGGFKAFF
v_gene: TRBV2; d_gene: NA; abundance: NA; j_gene: TRBJ1-3; CDR3nt: TGTGCCAGCAGAACCACGGTGGACACCATATATTTT; CDR3aa: CASRTTVDTIYF
v_gene: TRBV18; d_gene: TRBD1; abundance: NA; j_gene: TRBJ2-6; CDR3nt: TGTGCCAGCTCGTCACAGGGGGCGGCTGGGGCCAACGTCCTGACTTTC; CDR3aa: CASSSQGAAGANVLTF
v_gene: TRBV5-1; d_gene: TRBD1; abundance: NA; j_gene: TRBJ2-2; CDR3nt: TGCGCCAGCAGCGATGGGACAGCCCTCACCGGGGAGCTGTTTTTT; CDR3aa: CASSDGTALTGELFF
v_gene: TRBV7-2; d_gene: TRBD1; abundance: NA; j_gene: TRBJ2-7; CDR3nt: TGTGCCAGCAGTAACACAGGGGGCTACGAGCAGTACTTC; CDR3aa: CASSNTGGYEQYF
v_gene: TRBV11-3; d_gene: NA; abundance: NA; j_gene: TRBJ2-3; CDR3nt: TGTGCCAGCAGCTTAGGTATAGCAGATACGCAGTATTTT; CDR3aa: CASSLGIADTQYF
v_gene: TRBV7-2; d_gene: NA; abundance: NA; j_gene: TRBJ1-5; CDR3nt: TGTGCCAGCAGCTTAGCGGGAGGGGGTTTGCGTCAGCCCCAGCATTTT; CDR3aa: CASSLAGGGLRQPQHF
v_gene: TRBV2; d_gene: TRBD1; abundance: NA; j_gene: TRBJ1-5; CDR3nt: TGTGCCAGCAGTGAAGAACCGACAGGGACTCAGCCCCAGCATTTT; CDR3aa: CASSEEPTGTQPQHF
v_gene: TRBV20-1; d_gene: TRBD1; abundance: NA; j_gene: TRBJ2-2; CDR3nt: TGCAGTGCTAGTATGAGGGGGCTGCCGACCGGGGAGCTGTTTTTT; CDR3aa: CSASMRGLPTGELFF